The TCR beta chain under discussion was sequenced for a study of lymphopenia after photon versus proton radiotherapy. Study-level points and caveats: Authors raise, but do not show, better survival with proton therapy. Post-nadir diversity loss with photons came from oligoclonal expansion, particularly CD8+ Temra cells. In patients who died, overall survival fell as post-nadir TCR diversity dropped more.

Germline V gene sequence: CDR1 LNHDA, CDR2 SQIVND (reference sequence). CDR3 length: 16 amino acids. The V end lost 4 bases, the J end lost 5 bases, and 18 bases lay between the germline ends. Concerning this clone itself: Its target is not known.

TCRdb's copy holds only in-frame clones and misses some; the assay was immunoSEQ multiplex PCR. The data contain 55,000 to 70,000 clones, less than 95% of them singletons. The receptor was derived from a woman aged 40 to 55 with cholangiocarcinoma. Sequencing used peripheral blood, obtained from a patient treated with photon-based radiotherapy. This chain joins TRBV19 and TRBJ1-5; no reliable D call. The CDR3 loop reads CASSRVAARKDQPQHF. CDR3 nucleotide sequence: TGTGCCAGTAGTAGGGTCGCGGCCCGGAAGGATCAGCCCCAGCATTTT. Combining the CDR3 with reference TRBV19 and TRBJ1-5 gives the whole variable domain DGGITQSPKYLFRKEGQNVTLSCEQNLNHDAMYWYRQDPGQGLRLIYYSQIVNDFQKGDIAEGYSVSREKKESFPLTVTSAQKNPTAFYLCASSRVAARKDQPQHFGDGTRLSIL.